This TCR beta chain was sequenced during a study of control samples from healthy donors and cancer patients. Assay: immunoSEQ multiplex PCR; the TCRdb copy retains only in-frame clones and omits some. The profile shows more than 140,000 clones, more than 80% of them singletons. Germline V gene data show CDR1 as LGHNA and CDR2 as YNFKEQ. This CDR3 has 15 residues. V lost 0 bases and J lost 4; bases outside the gene matches: 6. The V call is TRBV4-2, the J call TRBJ2-7; the match to TRBD2 covers 7 bases. The clonotype originates from a man aged 18 to 30 in good health. Sequenced sample: blood. The CDR3 reads CASSQDGASGYEQYF. The DNA of the CDR3 is TGTGCCAGCAGCCAAGATGGGGCTAGCGGATACGAGCAGTACTTC.